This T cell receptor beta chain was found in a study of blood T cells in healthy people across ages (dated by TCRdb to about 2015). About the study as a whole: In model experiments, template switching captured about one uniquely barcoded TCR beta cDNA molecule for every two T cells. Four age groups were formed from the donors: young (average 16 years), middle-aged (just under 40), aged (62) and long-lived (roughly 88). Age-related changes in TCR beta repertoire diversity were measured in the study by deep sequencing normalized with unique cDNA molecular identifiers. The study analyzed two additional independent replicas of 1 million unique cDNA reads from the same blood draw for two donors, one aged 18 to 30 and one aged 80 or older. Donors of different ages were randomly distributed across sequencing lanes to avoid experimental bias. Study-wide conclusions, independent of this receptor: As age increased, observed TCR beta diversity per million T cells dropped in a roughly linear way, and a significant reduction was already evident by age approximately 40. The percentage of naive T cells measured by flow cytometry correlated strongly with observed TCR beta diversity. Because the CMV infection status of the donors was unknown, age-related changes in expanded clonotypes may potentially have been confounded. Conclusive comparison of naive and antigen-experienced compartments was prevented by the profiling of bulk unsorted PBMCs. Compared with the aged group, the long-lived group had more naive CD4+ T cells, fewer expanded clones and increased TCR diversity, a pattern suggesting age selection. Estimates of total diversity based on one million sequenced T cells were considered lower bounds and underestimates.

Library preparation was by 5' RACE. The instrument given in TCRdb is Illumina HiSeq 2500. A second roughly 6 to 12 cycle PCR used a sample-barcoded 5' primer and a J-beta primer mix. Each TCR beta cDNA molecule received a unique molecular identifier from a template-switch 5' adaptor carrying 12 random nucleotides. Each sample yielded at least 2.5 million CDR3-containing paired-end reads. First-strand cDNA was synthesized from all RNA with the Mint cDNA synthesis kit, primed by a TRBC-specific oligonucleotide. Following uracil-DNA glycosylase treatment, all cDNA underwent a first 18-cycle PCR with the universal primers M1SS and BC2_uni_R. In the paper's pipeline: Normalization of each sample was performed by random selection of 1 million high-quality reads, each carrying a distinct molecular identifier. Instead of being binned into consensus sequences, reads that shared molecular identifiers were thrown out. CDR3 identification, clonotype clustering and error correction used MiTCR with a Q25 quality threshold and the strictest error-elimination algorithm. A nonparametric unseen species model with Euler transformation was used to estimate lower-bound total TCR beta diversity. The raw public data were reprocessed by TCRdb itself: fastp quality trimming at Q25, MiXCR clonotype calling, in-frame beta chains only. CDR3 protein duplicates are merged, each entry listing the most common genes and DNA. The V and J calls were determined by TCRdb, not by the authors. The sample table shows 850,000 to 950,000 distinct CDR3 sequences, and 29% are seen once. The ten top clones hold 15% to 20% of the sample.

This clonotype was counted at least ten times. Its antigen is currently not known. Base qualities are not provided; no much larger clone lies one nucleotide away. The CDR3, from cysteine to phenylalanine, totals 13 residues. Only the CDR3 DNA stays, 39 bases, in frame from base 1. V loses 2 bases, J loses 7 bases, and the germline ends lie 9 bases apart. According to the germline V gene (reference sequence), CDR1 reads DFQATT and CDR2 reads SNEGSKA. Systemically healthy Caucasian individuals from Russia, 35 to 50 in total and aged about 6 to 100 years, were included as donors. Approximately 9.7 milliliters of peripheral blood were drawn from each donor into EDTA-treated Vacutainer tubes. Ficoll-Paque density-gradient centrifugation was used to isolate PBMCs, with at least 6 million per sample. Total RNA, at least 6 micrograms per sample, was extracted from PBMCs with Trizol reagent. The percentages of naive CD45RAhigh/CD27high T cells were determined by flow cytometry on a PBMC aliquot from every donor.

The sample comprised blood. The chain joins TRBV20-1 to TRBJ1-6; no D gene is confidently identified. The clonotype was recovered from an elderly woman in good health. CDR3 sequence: CSARKDGNSPLHF. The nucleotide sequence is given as TGCAGTGCTAGAAAGGACGGAAATTCACCCCTCCACTTT.